The 19 T cell receptor beta chains listed next were all sequenced from one sample in a study of vaccination and CD4 T cells after COVID-19. No antigen is known for these receptors. This sample's treatment: approximately 10-day PBMC culture with coronavirus spike peptide pools or control peptides (ViraFEST assay). Sequencing of DNA taken from cultured CD4+ T cells relied on the Oncomine TCR Beta short-read assay. MiXCR, applied by TCRdb to the PCR reads, yields one record per CDR3 protein. The data contain over 15,000 distinct CDR3 sequences, roughly 42% of them seen just once; the ten biggest clones take up about 6.3%. The sequencing here drew on CD4+ T cells from blood, cultured in vitro, taken before SARS-CoV-2 vaccination. The receptors were sampled from a human donor who had recovered from COVID-19.

The genes are TRBV6-1 and TRBJ1-2; D remains unclear. V lost 10 bases and J lost 0, with 9 bases in between. Germline V gives CDR1 MNHNS, CDR2 SASEGT. CDR3 length: 12 residues. As DNA, the CDR3 is TGTGCCACCATGGCGGCTAACTATGGCTACACCTTC. It specifies CATMAANYGYTF.

This clonotype showed up just once. This chain joins TRBV6-2 or TRBV6-3 and TRBJ2-2; TRBD2 aligns across 8 bases. J gave up 4 bases and V 2 bases, and 6 bases lay outside the gene matches. The CDR3 runs 16 residues. Germline values: CDR1 MNHEY, CDR2 SVGEGT. CDR3 residues: CASSYGGRTVTGELFF. The DNA of the CDR3 is TGTGCCAGCAGTTACGGCGGGAGGACGGTCACCGGGGAGCTGTTTTTT.

V usage is TRBV5-4 and J usage is TRBJ1-1; D is undetermined. V gave up 0 bases and J gave up 2 bases, with 8 bases separating them. Per germline, CDR1 SGHNT and CDR2 YYREEE (reference sequence). The CDR3 length is 14 residues. DNA of the CDR3: TGTGCCAGCAGCTTGGGGTCGGGCAACACTGAAGCTTTCTTT. Residues: CASSLGSGNTEAFF.

V gene TRBV27 combines with J gene TRBJ1-6; D uncertain. V was trimmed by 5 bases and J by 5 bases, leaving 4 bases between them. Germline CDR1 and CDR2: MNHEY and SMNVEV (reference sequence). The CDR3 has 12 amino acids. The CDR3 spells CASSLNNSPLHF. DNA of the CDR3: TGTGCCAGCAGTCTAAATAATTCACCCCTCCACTTT.

This clonotype turned up a few times. This chain connects TRBV6-1 to TRBJ1-6, with unresolved D. Germline-derived CDR1 and CDR2 are MNHNS and SASEGT. V was shortened by 4 bases and J by 9 bases, with 4 bases between the two germline ends. The CDR3 is 11 residues long. The CDR3 bases are TGTGCCAGCAGTGCTCGTTCACCCCTCCACTTT. Its protein is CASSARSPLHF.

The V call is TRBV20-1, the J call TRBJ2-1, with TRBD1 as a possible D gene (6 bases). Germline assignment: CDR1 DFQATT and CDR2 SNEGSKA (reference sequence). The CDR3 loop spans 16 amino acids. V was trimmed by 6 bases and J by 10 bases, leaving 28 bases between them. As DNA, the CDR3 is TGCAGTGCCGAACCGCTAAACAGGGCGCCCATGGGGGAGCAGTTCTTC. It specifies CSAEPLNRAPMGEQFF.

This clonotype was counted between two and nine times. The V and J genes are TRBV27 and TRBJ1-1; TRBD1 agrees at 9 bases. The CDR3 has 16 amino acids. J was trimmed by 4 bases and V by 4 bases; bases with no gene match: 10. The germline CDR1 and CDR2 sequences are MNHEY and SMNVEV (reference sequence). CDR3 coding DNA: TGTGCCAGCAGTTGGGGACAGGGTAGGCCTTCCACTGAAGCTTTCTTT. This encodes CASSWGQGRPSTEAFF.

V is TRBV6-5 and J is TRBJ2-6; a possible D gene is TRBD1 (6 bases). CDR1 and CDR2 (germline): MNHEY, SVGAGI. The CDR3 contains 21 residues. V shed 2 bases and J shed 3 bases, with 26 bases lying between them. The CDR3 sequence is CASSYRRLTGPRQDGANVLTF. In nucleotides, the CDR3 is TGTGCCAGCAGTTACCGGCGGCTGACAGGCCCGCGGCAGGATGGGGCCAACGTCCTGACTTTC.

The V gene is TRBV19, the J gene TRBJ2-1; 7 bases map to TRBD1. The CDR3 consists of 15 residues. After removal of 5 bases from V and 6 bases from J, the junction contained 10 bases not matched to a gene. Germline V CDR1 and CDR2: LNHDA, SQIVND (reference sequence). The CDR3 loop is CASSPGTAGGNEQFF. The CDR3 coding sequence is TGTGCCAGTAGTCCCGGGACAGCTGGAGGCAATGAGCAGTTCTTC.

The chain is built from TRBV29-1 and TRBJ2-7; weak D call: TRBD1 (5 bases). The V and J ends lost 6 bases and 6 bases respectively, with 18 bases between them. Germline CDR1 SQVTM, CDR2 ANQGSEA. This CDR3 region has 13 residues. The CDR3 loop reads CSVEQGGPSEQYF. CDR3 coding DNA: TGCAGCGTGGAGCAGGGCGGACCTTCCGAGCAGTACTTC.

The J gene is TRBJ2-3, the V gene TRBV2; D is unresolved. Trimming removed 5 bases at V and 2 bases at J, with 5 bases between. CDR1 is SNHLY and CDR2 is FYNNEI in the germline V gene. The CDR3 is 12 residues long. The chain's CDR3 is CASSFSTDTQYF. In DNA form, the CDR3 reads TGTGCCAGCAGTTTCTCCACAGATACGCAGTATTTT.

The V call is TRBV15, the J call TRBJ1-1; D remains unclear. The CDR3 spans 15 residues. The germline V and J ends were trimmed by 0 bases and 1 base, with 9 bases remaining between them. Germline assignment: CDR1 LNHNV and CDR2 YYDKDF (reference sequence). DNA for the CDR3: TGTGCCACCAGCAGAGAAGGTGCGGCGAACACTGAAGCTTTCTTT. Amino acids: CATSREGAANTEAFF.

There are a few counts of this clonotype. The CDR3 nucleotides are TGCAGTGCTTCCAACCCGGGACACACTGAAGCTTTCTTT. It yields the protein CSASNPGHTEAFF. The chain joins TRBV20-1 to TRBJ1-1, with TRBD1 as a possible D gene (5 bases). V dropped 5 bases and J dropped 3 bases, with 13 bases sitting between them. The CDR3 runs 13 residues. The germline gives CDR1 DFQATT, CDR2 SNEGSKA (reference sequence).

The V and J genes are TRBV4-3 and TRBJ1-3, with D maybe TRBD1 (6 bases). Trimming took 9 bases from V and 0 from J, leaving 15 bases between them. The CDR3 contains 15 residues. The V gene's germline CDR1 is LGHNA and CDR2 YSLEER. The CDR3 DNA reads TGCGCCAGTAGCACAGGACAGCGCTCTGGAAACACCATATATTTT. Protein product: CASSTGQRSGNTIYF.

Note on this clonotype: Relative to the germline gene, one junction end is altered; a read error may explain this. The V gene is TRBV11-2, the J gene TRBJ2-7, with no clear D. CDR3 length: 11 amino acids. The germline gives CDR1 SGHAT, CDR2 FQNNGV. The CDR3 DNA sequence: TGTGCCAGCAGCTTGGACCGAAATCGGGACTTC. Translated, it gives CASSLDRNRDF.

V is TRBV28 and J is TRBJ1-5; D might be TRBD1 (5 bases). The CDR3 consists of 16 residues. V dropped 2 bases and J dropped 0 bases, with 11 bases sitting between them. Germline V gene lookup returns CDR1 MDHEN and CDR2 SYDVKM. This chain's CDR3 is CASSLATEISNQPQHF. CDR3 nucleotide sequence: TGTGCCAGCAGTTTAGCGACAGAAATTAGCAATCAGCCCCAGCATTTT.

This chain connects TRBV7-9 to TRBJ1-5; possible D gene TRBD1, 6 bases. The CDR3 loop spans 13 amino acids. Trimming cost V 5 bases and J 4 bases, with 9 bases left between them. Per germline, CDR1 SEHNR and CDR2 FQNEAQ (reference sequence). The CDR3 DNA reads TGTGCCAGCAGCCTAACAGGGAATCAGCCCCAGCATTTT. Translated: CASSLTGNQPQHF.

This chain uses TRBV6-2 or TRBV6-3 with TRBJ1-6; D gene ambiguous. The V end lost 6 bases, the J end lost 3 bases, and 12 bases lay between the germline ends. CDR1 and CDR2 from the germline V gene are MNHEY and SVGEGT. The CDR3 is 15 amino acids. The DNA of the CDR3 is TGTGCCAGCAGGAGACGGACCAACTATAATTCACCCCTCCACTTT. It translates to CASRRRTNYNSPLHF.

In its sample, this clonotype was seen a few times. Here the CDR3 reads CASSLDSSYEQYF. CDR3 sequence (DNA): TGTGCCAGCAGCTTAGATTCATCCTACGAGCAGTACTTC. The chain recombines TRBV11-3 with TRBJ2-7; no reliable D call. The CDR3 consists of 13 residues. Trimming removed 0 bases at V and 1 base at J, with 4 bases between. Germline V gives CDR1 SGHNT, CDR2 YENEEA.